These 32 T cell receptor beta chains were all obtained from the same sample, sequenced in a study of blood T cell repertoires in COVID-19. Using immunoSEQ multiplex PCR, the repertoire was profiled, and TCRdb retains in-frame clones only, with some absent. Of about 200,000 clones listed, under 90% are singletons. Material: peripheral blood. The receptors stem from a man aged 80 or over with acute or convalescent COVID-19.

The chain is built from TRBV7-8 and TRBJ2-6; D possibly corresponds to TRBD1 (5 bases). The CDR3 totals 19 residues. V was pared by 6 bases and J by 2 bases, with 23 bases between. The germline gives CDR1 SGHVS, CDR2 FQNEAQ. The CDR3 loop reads CASSTPGLKNSPGANVLTF. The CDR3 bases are TGTGCCAGCAGTACCCCAGGGTTAAAAAACTCTCCTGGGGCCAACGTCCTGACTTTC.

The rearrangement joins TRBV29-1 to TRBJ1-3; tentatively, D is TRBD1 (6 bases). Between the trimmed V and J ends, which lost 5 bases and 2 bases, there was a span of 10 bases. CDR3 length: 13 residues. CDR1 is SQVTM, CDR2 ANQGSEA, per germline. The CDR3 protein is CSVQQGAGNTIYF. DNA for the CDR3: TGCAGCGTTCAACAGGGAGCTGGAAACACCATATATTTT.

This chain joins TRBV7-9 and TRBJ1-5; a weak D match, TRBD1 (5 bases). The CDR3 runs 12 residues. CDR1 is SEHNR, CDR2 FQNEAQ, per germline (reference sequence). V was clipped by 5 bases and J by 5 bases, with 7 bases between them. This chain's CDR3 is CASSPGDQPQHF. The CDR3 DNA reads TGTGCCAGCAGCCCGGGGGATCAGCCCCAGCATTTT.

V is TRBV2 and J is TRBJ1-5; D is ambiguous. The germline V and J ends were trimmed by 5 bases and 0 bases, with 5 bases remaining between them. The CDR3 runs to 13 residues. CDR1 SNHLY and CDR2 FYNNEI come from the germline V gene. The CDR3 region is CASSRVSNQPQHF. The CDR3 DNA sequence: TGTGCCAGCAGTCGGGTTAGCAATCAGCCCCAGCATTTT. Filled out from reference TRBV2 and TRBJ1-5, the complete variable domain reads EPEVTQTPSHQVTQMGQEVILRCVPISNHLYFYWYRQILGQKVEFLVSFYNNEISEKSEIFDDQFSVERPDGSNFTLKIRSTKLEDSAMYFCASSRVSNQPQHFGDGTRLSIL.

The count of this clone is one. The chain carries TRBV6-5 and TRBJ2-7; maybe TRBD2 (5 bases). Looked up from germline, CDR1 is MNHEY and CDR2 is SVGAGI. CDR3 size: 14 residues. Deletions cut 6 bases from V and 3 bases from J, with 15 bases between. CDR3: CASRGNGIYYEQYF. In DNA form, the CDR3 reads TGTGCCAGCAGGGGAAACGGGATTTACTACGAGCAGTACTTC.

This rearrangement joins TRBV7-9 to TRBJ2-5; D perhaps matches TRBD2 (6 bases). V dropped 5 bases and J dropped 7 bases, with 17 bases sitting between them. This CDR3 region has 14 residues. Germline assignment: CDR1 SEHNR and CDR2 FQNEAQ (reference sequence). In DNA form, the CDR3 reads TGTGCCAGCAGCCCCCGCGGAGGGGTTGGGACCCAGTACTTC. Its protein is CASSPRGGVGTQYF.

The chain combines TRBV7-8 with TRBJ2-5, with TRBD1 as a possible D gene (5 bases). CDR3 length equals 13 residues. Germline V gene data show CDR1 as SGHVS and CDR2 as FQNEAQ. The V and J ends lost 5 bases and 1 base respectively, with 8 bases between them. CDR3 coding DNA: TGTGCCAGCAGCCGCAGGGTCCAAGAGACCCAGTACTTC. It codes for CASSRRVQETQYF.

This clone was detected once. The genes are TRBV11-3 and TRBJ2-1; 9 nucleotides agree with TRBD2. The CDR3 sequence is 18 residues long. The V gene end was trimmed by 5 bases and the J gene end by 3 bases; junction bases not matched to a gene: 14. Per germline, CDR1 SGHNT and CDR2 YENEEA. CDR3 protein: CASSRRLGSAGGYNEQFF. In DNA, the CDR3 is TGTGCCAGCAGCCGACGACTAGGGTCAGCGGGGGGCTACAATGAGCAGTTCTTC.

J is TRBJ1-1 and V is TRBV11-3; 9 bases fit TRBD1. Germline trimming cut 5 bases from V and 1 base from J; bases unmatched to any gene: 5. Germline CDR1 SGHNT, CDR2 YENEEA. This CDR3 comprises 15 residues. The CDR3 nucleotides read TGTGCCAGCAGCCCTCCGGGACAGGGGAACACTGAAGCTTTCTTT. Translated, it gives CASSPPGQGNTEAFF.

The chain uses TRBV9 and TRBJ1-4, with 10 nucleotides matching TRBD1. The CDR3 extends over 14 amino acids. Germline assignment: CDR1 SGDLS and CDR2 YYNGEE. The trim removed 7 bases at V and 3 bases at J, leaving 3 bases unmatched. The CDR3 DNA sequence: TGTGCCAGCGGGACAGGGGCTCCTAATGAAAAACTGTTTTTT. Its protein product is CASGTGAPNEKLFF.

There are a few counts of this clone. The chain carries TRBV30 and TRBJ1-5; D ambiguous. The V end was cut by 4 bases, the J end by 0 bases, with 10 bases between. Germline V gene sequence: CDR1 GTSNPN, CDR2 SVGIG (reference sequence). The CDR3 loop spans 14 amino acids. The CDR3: CAWTVRNSNQPQHF. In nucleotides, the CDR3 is TGTGCCTGGACGGTGAGAAATAGCAATCAGCCCCAGCATTTT.

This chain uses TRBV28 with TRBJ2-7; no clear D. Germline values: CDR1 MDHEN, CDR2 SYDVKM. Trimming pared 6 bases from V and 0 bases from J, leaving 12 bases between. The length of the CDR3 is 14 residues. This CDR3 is CASRPGQSSYEQYF. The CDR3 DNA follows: TGTGCCAGCAGACCGGGTCAAAGCTCCTACGAGCAGTACTTC.

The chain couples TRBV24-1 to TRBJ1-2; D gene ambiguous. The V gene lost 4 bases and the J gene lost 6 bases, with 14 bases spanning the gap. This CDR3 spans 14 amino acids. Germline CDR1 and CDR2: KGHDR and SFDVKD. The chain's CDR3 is CATSDHRLLHGYTF. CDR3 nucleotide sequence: TGTGCCACCAGTGACCACCGATTACTGCATGGCTACACCTTC.

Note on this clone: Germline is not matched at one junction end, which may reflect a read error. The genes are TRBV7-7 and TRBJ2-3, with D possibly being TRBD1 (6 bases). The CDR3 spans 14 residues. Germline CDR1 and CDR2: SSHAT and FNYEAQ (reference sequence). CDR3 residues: CASSLGTRGDTQYF. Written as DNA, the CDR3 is TGTGCTAGCAGCTTAGGGACCAGGGGAGATACGCAGTATTTT.

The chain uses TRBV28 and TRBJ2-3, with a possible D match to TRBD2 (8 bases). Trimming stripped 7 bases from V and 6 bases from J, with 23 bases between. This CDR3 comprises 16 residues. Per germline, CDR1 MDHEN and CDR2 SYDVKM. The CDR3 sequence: CASTKGGGRPPDTQYF. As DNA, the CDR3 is TGTGCCAGCACCAAAGGGGGCGGGAGGCCCCCGGATACGCAGTATTTT.

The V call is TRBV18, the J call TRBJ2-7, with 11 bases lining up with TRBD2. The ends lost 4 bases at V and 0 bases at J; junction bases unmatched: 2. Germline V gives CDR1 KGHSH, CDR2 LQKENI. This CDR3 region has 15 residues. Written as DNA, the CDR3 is TGTGCCAGCTCACAGGGACTAGCGGACTCCTACGAGCAGTACGTC. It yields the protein CASSQGLADSYEQYV.

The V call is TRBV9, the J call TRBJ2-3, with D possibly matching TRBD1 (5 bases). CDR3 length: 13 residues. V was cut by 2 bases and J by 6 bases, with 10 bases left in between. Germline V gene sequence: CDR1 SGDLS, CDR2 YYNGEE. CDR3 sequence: CASSVTVADTQYF. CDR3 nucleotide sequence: TGTGCCAGCAGCGTGACAGTGGCGGATACGCAGTATTTT.

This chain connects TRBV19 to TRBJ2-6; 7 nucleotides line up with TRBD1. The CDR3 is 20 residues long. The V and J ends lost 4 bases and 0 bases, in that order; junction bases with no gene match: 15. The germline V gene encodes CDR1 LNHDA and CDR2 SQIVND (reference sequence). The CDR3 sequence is CASSTSIWDRTSSGANVLTF. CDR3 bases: TGTGCCAGTAGTACATCAATTTGGGACAGAACAAGCTCTGGGGCCAACGTCCTGACTTTC.

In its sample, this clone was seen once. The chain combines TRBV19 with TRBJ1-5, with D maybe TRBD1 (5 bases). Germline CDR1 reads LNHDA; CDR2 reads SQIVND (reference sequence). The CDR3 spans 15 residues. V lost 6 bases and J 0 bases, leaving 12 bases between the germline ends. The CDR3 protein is CASRDQGYSNQPQHF. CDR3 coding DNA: TGTGCCAGTAGGGACCAGGGTTATAGCAATCAGCCCCAGCATTTT.

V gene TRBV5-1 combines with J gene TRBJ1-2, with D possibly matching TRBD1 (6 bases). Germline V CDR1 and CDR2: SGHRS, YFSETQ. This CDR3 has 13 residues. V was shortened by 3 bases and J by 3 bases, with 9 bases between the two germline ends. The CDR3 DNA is TGCGCCAGCAGCTATTACAGGGACTATGGCTACACCTTC. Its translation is CASSYYRDYGYTF.

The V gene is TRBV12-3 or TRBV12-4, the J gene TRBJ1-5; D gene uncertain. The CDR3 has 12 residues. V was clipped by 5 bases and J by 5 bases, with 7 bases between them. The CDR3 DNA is TGTGCCAGCAGTCTGAGGGATCAGCCCCAGCATTTT. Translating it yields CASSLRDQPQHF.

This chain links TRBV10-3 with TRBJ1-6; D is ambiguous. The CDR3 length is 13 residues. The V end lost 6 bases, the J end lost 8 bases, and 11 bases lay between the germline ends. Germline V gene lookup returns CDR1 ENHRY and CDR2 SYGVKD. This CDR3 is CAIRPGEDSPLHF. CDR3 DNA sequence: TGTGCCATCAGACCGGGTGAGGATTCACCCCTCCACTTT.

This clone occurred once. The CDR3 loop reads CASSFPGGPTGELFF. CDR3 DNA sequence: TGTGCCAGCAGCTTCCCGGGAGGGCCCACCGGGGAGCTGTTTTTT. The genes are TRBV11-1 and TRBJ2-2; 8 bases line up with TRBD2. Losses at the gene ends were 3 bases for V and 4 bases for J; bases not matched to a gene: 4. The CDR3 totals 15 residues. CDR1 and CDR2 (germline): SGHAT, FQDESV (reference sequence).

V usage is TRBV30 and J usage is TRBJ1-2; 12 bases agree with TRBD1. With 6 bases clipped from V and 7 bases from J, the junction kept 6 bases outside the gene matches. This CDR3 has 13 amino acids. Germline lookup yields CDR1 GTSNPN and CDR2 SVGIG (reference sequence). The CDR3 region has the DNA TGTGCCTGCACGGGACAGGGGGCTAGTGGCTACACCTTC. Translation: CACTGQGASGYTF. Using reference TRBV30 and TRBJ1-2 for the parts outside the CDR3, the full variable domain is SQTIHQWPATLVQPVGSPLSLECTVEGTSNPNLYWYRQAAGRGLQLLFYSVGIGQISSEVPQNLSASRPQDRQFILSSKKLLLSDSGFYLCACTGQGASGYTFGSGTRLTVV.

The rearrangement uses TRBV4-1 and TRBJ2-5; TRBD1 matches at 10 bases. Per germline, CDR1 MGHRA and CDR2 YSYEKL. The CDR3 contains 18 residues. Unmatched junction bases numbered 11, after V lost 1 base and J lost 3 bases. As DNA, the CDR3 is TGCGCCAGCAGCCAAGGAGTAATGGGACAGGGGATGGAAGAGACCCAGTACTTC. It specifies CASSQGVMGQGMEETQYF.

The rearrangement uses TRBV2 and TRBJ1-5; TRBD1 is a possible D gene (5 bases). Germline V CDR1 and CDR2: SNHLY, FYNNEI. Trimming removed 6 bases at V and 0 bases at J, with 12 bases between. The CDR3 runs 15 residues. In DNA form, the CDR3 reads TGTGCCAGCAGGCCAACAGGCTTTAGCAATCAGCCCCAGCATTTT. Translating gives CASRPTGFSNQPQHF.

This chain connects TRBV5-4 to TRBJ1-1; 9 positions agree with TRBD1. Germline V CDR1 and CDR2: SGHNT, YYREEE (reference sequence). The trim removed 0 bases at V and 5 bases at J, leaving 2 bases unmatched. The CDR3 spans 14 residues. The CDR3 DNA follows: TGTGCCAGCAGCTTGGCACAGGGGGCGACTGAAGCTTTCTTT. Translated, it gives CASSLAQGATEAFF.

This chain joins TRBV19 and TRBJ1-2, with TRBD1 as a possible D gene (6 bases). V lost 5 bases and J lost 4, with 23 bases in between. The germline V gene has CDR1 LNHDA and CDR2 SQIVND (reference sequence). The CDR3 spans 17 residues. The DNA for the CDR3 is TGTGCCAGTAGTGTCGAGACAGGCCCCCAAGCTACCTATGGCTACACCTTC. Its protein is CASSVETGPQATYGYTF.

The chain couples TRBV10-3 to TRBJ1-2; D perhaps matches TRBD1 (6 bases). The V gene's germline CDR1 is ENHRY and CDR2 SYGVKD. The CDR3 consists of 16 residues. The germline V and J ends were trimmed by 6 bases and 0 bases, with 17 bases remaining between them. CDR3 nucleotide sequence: TGTGCCATCAGGGACGACGGGACACCTACTAACTATGGCTACACCTTC. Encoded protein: CAIRDDGTPTNYGYTF.

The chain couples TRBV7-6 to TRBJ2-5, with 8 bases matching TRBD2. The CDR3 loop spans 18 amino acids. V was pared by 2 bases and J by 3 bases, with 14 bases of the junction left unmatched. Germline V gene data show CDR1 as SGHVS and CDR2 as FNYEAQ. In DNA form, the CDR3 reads TGTGCCAGCAGCTTATCCATTCCGACTAGCGCCCTCGAAGAGACCCAGTACTTC. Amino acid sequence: CASSLSIPTSALEETQYF.

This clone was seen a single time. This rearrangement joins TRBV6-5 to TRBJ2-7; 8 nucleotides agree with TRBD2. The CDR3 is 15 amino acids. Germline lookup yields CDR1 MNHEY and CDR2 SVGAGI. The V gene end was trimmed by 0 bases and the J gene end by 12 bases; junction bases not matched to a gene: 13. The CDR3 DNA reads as TGTGCCAGCAGTTACTCGACAGCGGGAGTCCAGATGTGGTACTTC. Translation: CASSYSTAGVQMWYF.

CDR3 sequence (DNA): TGTGCTAGTGGTTTGGTACGAGAGGACAGCGGACTAGCGGGCACAGATACGCAGTATTTT. As protein: CASGLVREDSGLAGTDTQYF. The V call is TRBV12-5, the J call TRBJ2-3; 10 bases fit TRBD2. The V and J ends lost 0 bases and 1 base, in that order; junction bases with no gene match: 13. There are 20 residues in the CDR3. Germline values: CDR1 LGHNT, CDR2 FRNRAP.